This TCR beta chain was found in a study of T cell responses to AZD1222 COVID-19 vaccine. Study summary: Pooled samples include second doses given at about 4 or 12 weeks. Notes on the study in general: Baseline seropositivity occurred in only a handful of AZD1222 recipients. CD4 TCRs linked to vaccination spanned spike, dominating at 160-218 and 743-854. Reportedly, nearly half of unique spike TCRs recognized epitopes outside B.1.351/B.1.1.7 mutations.

This clone appeared once. Its antigen is not known. The table came from immunoSEQ multiplex PCR; TCRdb's copy has only in-frame clones and leaves some out. Among fewer than 180,000 clones listed, 94% were seen once. Trimming removed 1 base at V and 2 bases at J, with 15 bases between. The CDR3 is 18 amino acids. The material sequenced was peripheral blood, taken on day 0 of AZD1222 vaccination. The receptor was isolated from an adult in good health. The chain links TRBV23-1 to TRBJ1-6; possibly TRBD1 for D (5 bases). TRBV23-1 qualifies as an ORF whose function is uncertain. The CDR3 sequence is CASSQLTAGHAYNSPLHF. The DNA of the CDR3 is TGCGCCAGCAGTCAATTGACGGCAGGGCACGCCTATAATTCACCCCTCCACTTT.